This T cell receptor (beta chain) derives from a study of T cell changes during pregnancy in multiple sclerosis (dated by TCRdb to between 2018 and 2021). Some background on the complete study: In women with multiple sclerosis, the researchers looked at how the T cell repertoire shifted as pregnancy progressed.

Of note for this clone: No antigen is known for it. Base qualities are not at hand, and no much larger clone is one base apart.

V is shortened by 3 bases, J by 3 bases, and the region joining them spans 25 bases. Reading the germline V gene gives CDR1 SGHDT and CDR2 YYEEEE. There are 18 amino acids in the CDR3, from cysteine to phenylalanine inclusive. Solely the CDR3 DNA is kept, with 54 bases framed from the first base. Libraries were built with the immunoSEQ multiplex PCR assay. What TCRdb holds here is the immuneACCESS table cut down to in-frame rearrangements. Part of the clones is not present; checked against another copy, under half of the missing clones reflect an unresolved V gene, and the others are unexplained. Present in this sample are 40,000 to 60,000 clones, 94% of which were seen just once. The top ten clones comprise approximately 5.5% of the sample.

This chain is built from TRBV5-6 and TRBJ2-7, and possibly TRBD1, on 8 matching bases. The TCR was taken from a female donor with multiple sclerosis, enrolled in a pregnancy study. The sample was CD8+ T cells from peripheral blood mononuclear cells, taken before pregnancy. The DNA reads TGTGCCAGCAGCTCTTGGTATTTCGAGCGGGACAGGAACTACGAGCAGTACTTC. The encoded protein is CASSSWYFERDRNYEQYF.